This TCR beta chain was sequenced in a study of blood T cell repertoires in COVID-19. This CDR3 has 12 residues. V was cut by 5 bases and J by 3 bases, with 11 bases left in between. Germline CDR1 and CDR2: SQVTM and ANQGSEA. This clone was observed at least ten times. Some clones are missing from TCRdb's copy, which holds only in-frame ones; the method was immunoSEQ multiplex PCR. The top ten hold 11% of the sample, which has tens of thousands of clones, roughly 83% seen once. This TCR was recovered from a human donor in a cohort sampled during active COVID-19. Sequenced material: peripheral blood. The chain joins TRBV29-1 to TRBJ2-7; D may be TRBD1 (6 bases). The CDR3 nucleotides are TGCAGCGTTCTCGAACAGGGCTACGAGCAGTACTTC. Translated: CSVLEQGYEQYF.